The entry below describes one T cell receptor beta chain. This table comes from immunoSEQ multiplex PCR, and its TCRdb copy is limited to in-frame clones, with some not included. The sample gives approximately 100,000 clones, 80% to 90% of which show up once; 2.1% is in the top ten. CDR3 length: 15 residues. The V end was cut by 0 bases, the J end by 3 bases, with 11 bases between. Germline V gene data show CDR1 as LGHNA and CDR2 as YSLEER. This specimen comes from a study of blood T cell repertoires in COVID-19. For the study at large: Sites in the United States, Italy and Spain provided acute and convalescent COVID-19 samples. T cells, B-cell-depleted T cells, or PBMCs supplied cDNA or gDNA.

The sample consisted of peripheral blood. The sequence was obtained from a human donor in a cohort sampled during active COVID-19. The genes are TRBV4-3 and TRBJ1-1, with D possibly being TRBD1 (5 bases). Written as DNA, the CDR3 is TGCGCCAGCAGCCAAGATCAAGGGGCCTACACTGAAGCTTTCTTT. It translates to CASSQDQGAYTEAFF.